This passage covers 4 T cell receptor beta chains from one sample sequenced in a study of blood T cell repertoires in COVID-19. Repertoires were generated with immunoSEQ multiplex PCR, while TCRdb's copy carries only in-frame clones and drops some. Found here are over 150,000 clones, roughly four fifths of them singletons; the top ten hold under 2.5%. The sequenced sample consisted of peripheral blood. The origin of the receptors is a woman older than 75 with acute or convalescent COVID-19.

This clone was counted between two and nine times. This chain uses TRBV7-8 with TRBJ2-7, with 7 bases aligning to TRBD2. Per germline, CDR1 SGHVS and CDR2 FQNEAQ. The CDR3 is 17 amino acids. V shed 2 bases, J shed 5 bases, and the junction held 15 bases outside the gene matches. The CDR3 DNA follows: TGTGCCAGCAGCTTACGCGGTAGAAGGGCGGGAGCCAACGAGCAGTACTTC. Residues: CASSLRGRRAGANEQYF.

The chain has TRBV25-1 and TRBJ2-7; TRBD1 matches at 10 bases. CDR1 is MGHDK, CDR2 SYGVNS, per germline. The V and J ends lost 4 bases and 0 bases, in that order; junction bases with no gene match: 3. CDR3 length: 15 residues. CDR3 protein: CASSGTGGSSYEQYF. The CDR3 DNA reads TGTGCCAGCAGTGGGACAGGGGGTAGCTCCTACGAGCAGTACTTC.

This chain joins TRBV5-4 and TRBJ2-7; TRBD1 matches at 11 bases. This CDR3 comprises 17 residues. Germline CDR1 reads SGHNT; CDR2 reads YYREEE (reference sequence). The V and J ends lost 4 bases and 5 bases, in that order; junction bases with no gene match: 14. The CDR3 is CASSIPPGQGDSNEQYF. The CDR3 DNA reads as TGTGCCAGCAGCATCCCACCGGGACAGGGGGATTCCAACGAGCAGTACTTC.

A few counts support this clone. The chain links TRBV7-9 to TRBJ2-5, with TRBD2 as a possible D gene (6 bases). The CDR3 has 13 residues. From germline, CDR1 is SEHNR and CDR2 FQNEAQ (reference sequence). The germline V and J ends were trimmed by 6 bases and 5 bases, with 13 bases remaining between them. CDR3 bases: TGTGCCAGCAGACAAGCGGGTCCCGAGACCCAGTACTTC. Protein sequence: CASRQAGPETQYF.